This T cell receptor beta chain is from a study of cytomegalovirus exposure and HLA in healthy donors. After removal of 1 base from V and 4 bases from J, the junction contained 6 bases not matched to a gene. The CDR3 has 15 amino acids. CDR1 and CDR2 (germline): SGDLS, YYNGEE. Data came from immunoSEQ multiplex PCR; TCRdb stores just in-frame clones and leaves some out. The repertoire holds about 130,000 clones, with just under 85% as singletons. Study-level points and caveats: Most observed TCR sequences were rare, whereas some public TCRs were detected in many donors.

On this clone: Its matching antigen is unknown.

Sequencing was done on a sample of PBMCs. The gene calls are TRBV9 and TRBJ2-7, with 9 bases identical to TRBD2. The TCR was taken from a man aged 30 to 39 in good health and CMV-seropositive. CDR3 sequence reads: CASSVPAGGPYEQYF. For the CDR3, the DNA is TGTGCCAGCAGCGTACCAGCGGGGGGCCCTTACGAGCAGTACTTC.